This T cell receptor (beta chain) is drawn from a study of cytomegalovirus exposure and HLA in healthy donors listed by TCRdb under 2017. For the wider study: In an earlier analysis of 450 to 750 of the donors, 276 Gb of sequence data and just under 120 million unique TCR beta sequences from approximately 180 million T cells were reported. About 280 gigabases of sequencing data and approximately 80 million unique TCR sequences were included in an early release covering roughly 600 HLA-typed donors. Of the roughly 400 genotyped donors, approximately 83% fell in the genetic ancestry cluster associated with self-reported Caucasian donors. The study aimed to test whether cataloging public T cell receptors could reveal signatures of past pathogen exposure. The study profiled the T cell repertoires of some 610 subjects by immunosequencing and related them to cytomegalovirus serostatus. Besides the first cohort of approximately 670 subjects, a separate validation cohort made up of 95 to 150 different subjects was used. High-throughput TCR immunosequencing, statistical association of individual TCRs with disease status, and machine learning were combined to predict cytomegalovirus infection status. In a later analysis, previously published TCR beta repertoires from more than 500 donors were re-analyzed and high-resolution HLA genotyping was added so that TCR occurrence patterns could be studied. In the later analysis, no new phenotypic data were used to find candidate immune exposures; instead, reliance was placed on TCR beta sequences and their occurrence across donors. In an earlier analysis of about 590 of the donors, high-throughput TCR beta sequencing was used to judge whether each TCR beta V gene segment behaved as functional or pseudogenic. Donor age, sex, ethnicity and CMV serostatus were compiled alongside the repertoire data. Genome-wide SNP genotypes for about three fifths of the roughly 670 donors were used in a later genetic analysis, which treated that subset as a discovery cohort. Every repertoire in the discovery cohort had been generated on one and the same sequencing platform. Class I and class II HLA loci were covered by the typing at four-digit resolution. Typing coverage varied by locus: roughly 620-630 donors for A, B, C, DRB1 and DQB1; approximately 500 for DQA1; 606 for DPA1; roughly 450 for DPB1. Because of strong linkage in the cohort, roughly five DR-DQ haplotypes were treated as single units for association and clustering. Among some 410 genotyped donors of the cohort, an average of about 220,000 unique TCR beta nucleotide sequences was sequenced per donor, of which about 18% were non-productive.

The method was the immunoSEQ multiplex PCR assay. For the multiplex PCR, a mixture combining 60 forward primers for TCR Vbeta segments and 13 reverse primers for TCR Jbeta segments was used. Amplification of the CDR3 region of rearranged TCR beta genes was performed with a multiplex PCR assay on genomic DNA. The amplified TCR beta libraries were sequenced on the Illumina HiSeq System as 87-base-pair reads. The original methods were these. A later analysis counted approximately 84 million unique TCR beta chains across the 666 repertoires, and 10 million to 12 million of these chains were shared by at least two donors. Raw reads were error-corrected and collapsed into unique sequences by a nearest-neighbor algorithm in which closely related sequences were merged to remove PCR and sequencing errors. CDR3 sequences were aligned to IMGT reference sequences to assign V, D and J gene segments. For a sequence to be retained, at least a six-nucleotide match to both a V gene segment and a J gene segment was required. A rearrangement was called productive if the CDR3 had no stop codons and remained in frame with V and J, and every other rearrangement was called non-productive. CDR3 was defined according to IMGT convention as the region running from the second conserved V-encoded cysteine to the conserved J-encoded phenylalanine. The earlier analysis of 587 of the donors excluded sequences that lacked an unambiguous match to a single V gene segment. An earlier analysis of several hundred of the donors called V segments functional above 56.7% productive rearrangements and segregating when the between-donor standard deviation exceeded 5%. A statistical classification framework was built to diagnose cytomegalovirus status from the catalog of TCR beta chain sequences. A later analysis assigned V and J genes by comparing TCR nucleotide sequences with IMGT/GENE-DB human TR gene sequences. The TCRdist pipeline was used in a later analysis to assign CDR3 sequences and most-parsimonious VDJ recombination scenarios. In a later analysis, each TCR beta chain was defined by its CDR3 amino acid sequence together with its V-gene family, and reads lacking a unique V-gene family were excluded. A later analysis removed roughly 590 highly shared, low-generation-probability nucleotide sequences to deal with suspected cross-contamination and a sequencing artifact. A later analysis calculated a clonal expansion index for each public chain from normalized within-repertoire ranks of inferred template counts. A later analysis computed generation probabilities with a VDJ recombination model fitted to out-of-frame rearrangements, and checked the results against IGoR. In a later analysis, TCR-TCR, TCR-HLA and TCR-CMV co-occurrence was scored with hypergeometric tests, and a repertoire-size bias correction was applied to TCR pairs. To estimate false discovery rates, a later analysis permuted the HLA or CMV assignments 20 times. In a later analysis, co-occurring TCRs were grouped using DBSCAN, with TCRdist sequence similarity added in when clustering inside HLA-allele-positive subsets. For co-occurrence clustering, repertoires with fewer than 30,000 or more than 120,000 public chains were excluded, along with 5 or 6 repertoires with anomalous nucleotide sharing. The table was pulled from immuneACCESS by TCRdb, which kept in-frame rearrangements only. Such tables lose some clones; where checked, under half of the loss comes from unresolved V genes, and the rest has no known cause. The V and J calls and clone size are taken from that table; D and trimming were inferred from the DNA. The sample profile shows under 70,000 clones; about three quarters of them were found once. Less than 3% of the sample is in the top ten clones.

The cohort comprised 710 or so healthy bone marrow donors. At the time of sampling, every cohort member was nominally healthy, though immune exposures that went unrecorded were likely present. The donor tested CMV seronegative, placing the donor among the 350 to 400 seronegative members of the cohort. Every donor gave a peripheral blood sample, and the peripheral blood mononuclear cells from that sample were used for TCR beta sequencing. The Qiagen DNeasy Blood Extraction Kit was used to extract genomic DNA from the blood cell samples. The full study reports these points: It was suggested by the authors that the approach could potentially be generalized to other disease states and immunological phenotypes. Several of the top co-occurrence clusters appeared to be linked to parvovirus B19, influenza, CMV and Epstein-Barr virus, according to a later analysis. HLA typing was unavailable for some donors at each locus, so association tests used only the typed subset. A later genetic analysis associated a missense DCLRE1C variant with V-gene and J-gene trimming of TCR beta chains, and an independent cohort replicated the association. A few of the identified cytomegalovirus-associated TCR beta chains were confirmed in vitro to be specific for cytomegalovirus antigens. Compared with equally common non-associated chains, HLA-associated TCR beta chains in a later analysis were more clonally expanded and had lower generation probabilities. A further reported finding was that TCR beta sequences accurately predicted the HLA-A and HLA-B alleles for most subjects in the first cohort. According to a later analysis, most CMV-associated TCR beta chains appeared to be HLA-restricted, and the HLA associations seemed to be driven largely by CMV exposure. In an earlier analysis of 587 of the donors, most TCR beta V segments appeared in productive rearrangements about 87% or about 30% of the time, broadly matching IMGT annotations. Correlated functional status among segregating V segments might reflect linkage disequilibrium, but an unknown experimental factor could not be ruled out. A group of highly shared sequence variants was considered likely to be a technical artifact of the sequencing pipeline. This cohort had only TCR beta chains sequenced, and the lack of alpha or paired-chain data limited which features could be detected. A total of fewer than 200 TCR beta chains were listed by the study as associated with cytomegalovirus. According to a later analysis, TCR association rates differed among HLA loci, with DRB1 alleles showing the most associated TCRs and HLA-C alleles showing the fewest. When HLA alleles, especially DR and DQ, strongly co-occurred, attributing TCR associations to individual alleles was difficult. Over 15 rarely observed V segments, including chromosome 9 orphons, were excluded from the earlier analysis of some 590 of the donors because counts were too low. For the cohort, immune exposure information was limited to CMV serostatus. Cytomegalovirus status was reported to be diagnosed by the classifier with high specificity and sensitivity in both the original and validation cohorts. Most TCR sequences were seen in very few donors, while some public TCRs were found in many individuals. In a later analysis, about 17,000 TCR beta sequences were associated with specific HLA alleles at a false discovery rate of 0.05. According to a later genetic analysis, donors in an Asian-associated ancestry cluster had fewer N-insertions in productive TCRs than the approximately 690-donor mean. Sequencing depth was assumed to be roughly uniform across donors in the presence/absence analyses, though that assumption may not hold.

This clone turned up a few times. No antigen is known for it. No much larger clone is present one base from it, and per-base qualities are unavailable. The receptor was isolated from a female donor in good health and CMV-seronegative. The sample consisted of PBMCs.

The sequenced DNA: TGTGCCAGCAGTGCCTCCTCTTTGGGGCGCGGGGCCAATGAGCAGTTCTTC. It codes for CASSASSLGRGANEQFF. Recombination linked TRBV2 to TRBJ2-1, with a weak D call of TRBD2 (6 bases match). At the junction V is shortened by 4 bases and J by 6 bases, with 22 bases in between. Based on the germline V gene, the CDR1 and CDR2 sequences are SNHLY and FYNNEI. Including the terminal cysteine and phenylalanine, the CDR3 comprises 17 residues. The CDR3 DNA has 51 bases and is translated from base 1.